The rows below give T cell receptor beta chains drawn from one sample of a study of Ad26.COV2.S vaccination and SARS-CoV-2 variants. Repertoires were generated with immunoSEQ multiplex PCR, while TCRdb's copy carries only in-frame clones and drops some. The table has hundreds of thousands of clones, about 83% seen once. The sample consisted of peripheral blood, taken in a trial of Ad26.COV2.S vaccine versus placebo. Receptor source: a person between 18 and 65 years old who received the Ad26.COV2.S COVID-19 vaccine or a placebo. CDR3s include the opening cysteine and the closing phenylalanine or tryptophan. A D gene is named only where the DNA matches it firmly. The size field is filled for only some rows; it gives once, few, many or a size class.

cdr3_nt cdr3_aa v_call clone_size j_call cdr3_length d_call
TGTGCCAGCAGCGCCGACGGATTATATCAGCCCCAGCATTTT CASSADGLYQPQHF TRBV6-5 few TRBJ1-5 14 -
TGCGCCAGCAGCCCAGATACAGGGGGCACTGAAGCTTTCTTT CASSPDTGGTEAFF TRBV5-1 - TRBJ1-1 14 TRBD1
TGTGCCAGCAGCCACAGGGGACAGAACACCGGGGAGCTGTTTTTT CASSHRGQNTGELFF TRBV7-3 - TRBJ2-2 15 TRBD1
TGTGCCAGCAGCCTCCACGGTGTTCCATACGAGCAGTACTTC CASSLHGVPYEQYF TRBV4-2 once TRBJ2-7 14 -
TGTGCCAGCAGCTTATCGACTAGCGGTACCTACAATGAGCAGTTCTTC CASSLSTSGTYNEQFF TRBV4-2 - TRBJ2-1 16 TRBD2
TGTGCCAGCAGTGAAGCGGGAGCTGGAAACACCATATATTTT CASSEAGAGNTIYF TRBV25-1 few TRBJ1-3 14 -
TGTGCCAGCAGACTCTTGGGATTGGAGCAAGAGACCCAGTACTTC CASRLLGLEQETQYF TRBV2 - TRBJ2-5 15 -
TGTGCCAGCAGCCGAAGGGGGGGCCGAAGGACCAATGAGCAGTTCTTC CASSRRGGRRTNEQFF TRBV3-1/TRBV3-2 - TRBJ2-1 16 -
TGTGCCAGCACGAAGAGCTTGGATTCACCCCTCCACTTT CASTKSLDSPLHF TRBV2 - TRBJ1-6 13 -
TGTGCCAGCAGTTTGGGACGCAGCTATGGCTACACCTTC CASSLGRSYGYTF TRBV7-9 few TRBJ1-2 13 -
TGTGCCAGCAGCGTAGTCGGGCGGAGCGGGGAGCAGTTCTTC CASSVVGRSGEQFF TRBV9 - TRBJ2-1 14 -
TGTGCCAGCAGCCAAGATCTAGAGGGGGCGCACGTAGCGCAGTACTTC CASSQDLEGAHVAQYF TRBV3-1/TRBV3-2 - TRBJ2-7 16 TRBD1
TGTGCCAGTAGTAACCCACAGACTATGAACACTGAAGCTTTCTTT CASSNPQTMNTEAFF TRBV19 - TRBJ1-1 15 -
TGTGCCAGCAGCTTTGGTAGGGAGTACGAGCAGTACTTC CASSFGREYEQYF TRBV7-2 - TRBJ2-7 13 -
TGCGCCAGCAGCTTGGGACTAGCGGGGGACAATGAGCAGTTCTTC CASSLGLAGDNEQFF TRBV5-1 - TRBJ2-1 15 TRBD2
TGTGCCACCAGCAGAGTTGGGGTCGGGGAGCTGTTTTTT CATSRVGVGELFF TRBV15 - TRBJ2-2 13 -
TGCGCCAGCAGCTTGTTTCCGGGGGTGGATGAGCAGTTCTTC CASSLFPGVDEQFF TRBV5-1 - TRBJ2-1 14 -
TGTGCCAGTATTCCCTCCGTGGGGTACCAGCCCCAGCATTTT CASIPSVGYQPQHF TRBV19 - TRBJ1-5 14 -
TGTGCCAGCTCACCACTGCCCACTCATTCTAATGAAAAACTGTTTTTT CASSPLPTHSNEKLFF TRBV18 - TRBJ1-4 16 -
TGTGCCAGCAGCCAAGATCGGGGGGGCCAAGAGACCCAGTACTTC CASSQDRGGQETQYF TRBV4-2 many TRBJ2-5 15 TRBD2
TGTGCCAGCAGTGTCCCGAGTGGAGGGGTCAATACGCAGTATTTT CASSVPSGGVNTQYF TRBV2 - TRBJ2-3 15 -
TGTGCCAGCAGTCCCCTGGGGGGAACTATGAGGTACACCTTC CASSPLGGTMRYTF TRBV27 - TRBJ1-2 14 -
TGTGCCACCAGCAGAGGAAAGGTCGAGCGGGGCTACACCTTC CATSRGKVERGYTF TRBV15 - TRBJ1-2 14 -
TGCGCCAGCAGCTTGGAAACGGGCAGTTCCTACGAGCAGTACTTC CASSLETGSSYEQYF TRBV5-1 - TRBJ2-7 15 -
TGCGCCAGCAGCCCGGGACAGGGGGCTTCCTACGAGCAGTACTTC CASSPGQGASYEQYF TRBV4-1 - TRBJ2-7 15 TRBD1
TGCGCCAGCAGCTTGGCCATTGGCGAAGCTTTCTTT CASSLAIGEAFF TRBV5-1 once TRBJ1-1 12 -
TGCGCCAGCAGCTTGGCGGGATTCGACTATGGCTACACCTTC CASSLAGFDYGYTF TRBV5-1 - TRBJ1-2 14 -
TGCGCCAGCAATAGTCAGTCGGGACAAGCCTACGAGCAGTACTTC CASNSQSGQAYEQYF TRBV5-1 - TRBJ2-7 15 -
TGTGCCAGCAGCCTCGGTGACGCCCAAGAGACCCAGTACTTC CASSLGDAQETQYF TRBV9 - TRBJ2-5 14 -
TGCGCCAGCAGCGCATCACCGGGACTAGCGGGGGGGAGCTCCTACGAGCAGTACTTC CASSASPGLAGGSSYEQYF TRBV5-1 - TRBJ2-7 19 TRBD2
TGTGCCAGTAGTATCCTCAGGCCAATTAGAGCACCCCTCCACTTT CASSILRPIRAPLHF TRBV19 - TRBJ1-6 15 -
TGTGCCAGCAGTGGCGGACAGGGGTGGAGCTATGGCTACACCTTC CASSGGQGWSYGYTF TRBV2 - TRBJ1-2 15 TRBD1
TGTGCCAGCAGAGTATTAGGATCTGGAAACACCATATATTTT CASRVLGSGNTIYF TRBV7-9 - TRBJ1-3 14 -
TGTGCCAGCAGATTCCTCCGGGATAGGGGCTACGAGCAGTACTTC CASRFLRDRGYEQYF TRBV11-2 - TRBJ2-7 15 -
TGTGCCAGCAGCTCCACGACAGGGGAGAGGAACGGGGAGCTGTTTTTT CASSSTTGERNGELFF TRBV27 - TRBJ2-2 16 TRBD1
TGTGCCAGCAGTTTCAGACAGACGAATGAAAAACTGTTTTTT CASSFRQTNEKLFF TRBV27 - TRBJ1-4 14 -
TGCGCCAGCAGCTCATACGGGACTAGCACAGATACGCAGTATTTT CASSSYGTSTDTQYF TRBV5-1 - TRBJ2-3 15 -
TGTGCCAGCAGCTTAGGCAGGACCTCCGAGCAGTACTTC CASSLGRTSEQYF TRBV7-3 - TRBJ2-7 13 -
TGTGCCAGCAGTGAAGCTGGCGGGGGATCCAATGAGCAGTTCTTC CASSEAGGGSNEQFF TRBV2 - TRBJ2-1 15 TRBD2
TGTGCCAGCTCACAGATGGACGGTAGCAATCAGCCCCAGCATTTT CASSQMDGSNQPQHF TRBV18 - TRBJ1-5 15 -
TGTGCCACCAGCAGAGATCAACAAGGGGAGCAGTTCTTC CATSRDQQGEQFF TRBV15 - TRBJ2-1 13 -
TGCGCCAGCAGCACACCGGGTCGGGTGGAAGCGGGAGTGGGCACAGATACGCAGTATTTT CASSTPGRVEAGVGTDTQYF TRBV5-1 - TRBJ2-3 20 TRBD2
TGTGCCAGCAACCGACAGACAAGCAATCAGCCCCAGCATTTT CASNRQTSNQPQHF TRBV2 - TRBJ1-5 14 -
TGCGCCAGCAGTTACGCTCCGGGACAGACCTATGGCTACACCTTC CASSYAPGQTYGYTF TRBV5-1 once TRBJ1-2 15 TRBD1
TGTGCCAGCAGAGAACCGGGGTCGGCCACTGAAGCTTTCTTT CASREPGSATEAFF TRBV4-2 - TRBJ1-1 14 -
TGTGCCAGTCAAAGGGAGAATGAAAAACTGTTTTTT CASQRENEKLFF TRBV2 - TRBJ1-4 12 -
TGTGCCAGCATTGGTTCGACGGGCGGCTATGGCTACACCTTC CASIGSTGGYGYTF TRBV5-6 - TRBJ1-2 14 -
TGCGCCAGCAGCCCTAGGGCCGTATCCAACCACGAGCAGTACTTC CASSPRAVSNHEQYF TRBV5-1 - TRBJ2-7 15 -